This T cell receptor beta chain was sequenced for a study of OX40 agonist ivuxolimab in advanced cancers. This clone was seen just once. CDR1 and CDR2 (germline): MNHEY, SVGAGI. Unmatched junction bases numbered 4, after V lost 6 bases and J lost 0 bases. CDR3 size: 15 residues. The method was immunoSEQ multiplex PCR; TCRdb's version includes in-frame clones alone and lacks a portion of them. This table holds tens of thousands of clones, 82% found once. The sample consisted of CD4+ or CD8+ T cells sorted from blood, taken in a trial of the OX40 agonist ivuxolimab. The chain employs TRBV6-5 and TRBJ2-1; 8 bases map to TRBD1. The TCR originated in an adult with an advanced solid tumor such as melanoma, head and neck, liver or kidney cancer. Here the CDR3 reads CASRTTGGSYNEQFF. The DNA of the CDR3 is TGTGCCAGCAGAACTACAGGGGGCTCCTACAATGAGCAGTTCTTC.